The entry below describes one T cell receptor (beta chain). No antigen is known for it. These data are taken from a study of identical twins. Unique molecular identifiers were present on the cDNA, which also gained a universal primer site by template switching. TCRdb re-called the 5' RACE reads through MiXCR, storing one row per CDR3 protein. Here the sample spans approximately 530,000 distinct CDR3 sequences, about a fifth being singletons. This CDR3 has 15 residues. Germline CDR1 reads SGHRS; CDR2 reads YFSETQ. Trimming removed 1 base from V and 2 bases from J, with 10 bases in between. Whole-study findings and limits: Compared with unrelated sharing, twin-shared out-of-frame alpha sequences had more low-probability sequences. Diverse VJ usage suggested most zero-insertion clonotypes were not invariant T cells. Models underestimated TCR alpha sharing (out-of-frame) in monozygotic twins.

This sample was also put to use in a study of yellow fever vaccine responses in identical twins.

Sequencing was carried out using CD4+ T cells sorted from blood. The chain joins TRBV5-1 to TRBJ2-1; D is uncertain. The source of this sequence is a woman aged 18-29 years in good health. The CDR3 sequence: CASSLWLGTYNEQFF. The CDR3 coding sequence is TGCGCCAGCAGCTTGTGGTTGGGAACCTACAATGAGCAGTTCTTC.